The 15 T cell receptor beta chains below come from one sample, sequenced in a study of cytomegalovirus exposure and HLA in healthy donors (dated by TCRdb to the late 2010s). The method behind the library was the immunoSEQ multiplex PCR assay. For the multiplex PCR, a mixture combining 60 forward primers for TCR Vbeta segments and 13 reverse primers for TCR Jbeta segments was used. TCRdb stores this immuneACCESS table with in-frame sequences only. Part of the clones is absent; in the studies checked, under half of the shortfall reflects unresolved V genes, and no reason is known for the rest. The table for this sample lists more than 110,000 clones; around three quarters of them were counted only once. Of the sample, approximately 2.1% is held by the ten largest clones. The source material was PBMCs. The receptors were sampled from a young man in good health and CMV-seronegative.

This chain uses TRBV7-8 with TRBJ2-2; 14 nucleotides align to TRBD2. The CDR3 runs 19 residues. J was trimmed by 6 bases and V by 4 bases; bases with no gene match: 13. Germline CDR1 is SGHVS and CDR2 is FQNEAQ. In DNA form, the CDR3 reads TGTGCCAGCAGCTCCATCCGGACTAGCGGGAGGACGTGGGCCGGGGAGCTGTTTTTT. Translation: CASSSIRTSGRTWAGELFF.

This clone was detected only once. CDR3 protein: CAISQGGGGEKLFF. The CDR3 DNA is TGTGCCATCAGCCAGGGGGGCGGAGGTGAAAAACTGTTTTTT. V usage is TRBV10-3 and J usage is TRBJ1-4, with 7 bases identical to TRBD1. The CDR3 runs to 14 residues. CDR1 and CDR2 (germline): ENHRY, SYGVKD. V trimming: 6 bases; J trimming: 7 bases; junction bases outside the gene matches: 8.

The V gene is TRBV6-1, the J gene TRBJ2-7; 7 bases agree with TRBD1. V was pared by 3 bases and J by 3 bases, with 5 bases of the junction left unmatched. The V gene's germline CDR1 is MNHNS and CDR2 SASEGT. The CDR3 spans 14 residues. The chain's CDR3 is CASSEGDSNYEQYF. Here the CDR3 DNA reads TGTGCCAGCAGTGAGGGGGACAGTAACTACGAGCAGTACTTC.

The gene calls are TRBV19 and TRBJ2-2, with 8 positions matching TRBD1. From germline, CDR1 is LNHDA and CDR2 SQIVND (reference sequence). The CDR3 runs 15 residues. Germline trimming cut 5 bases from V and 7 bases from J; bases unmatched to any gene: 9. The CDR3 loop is CASSAIDRGNGELFF. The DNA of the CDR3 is TGTGCCAGTAGTGCCATCGACAGGGGTAACGGGGAGCTGTTTTTT.

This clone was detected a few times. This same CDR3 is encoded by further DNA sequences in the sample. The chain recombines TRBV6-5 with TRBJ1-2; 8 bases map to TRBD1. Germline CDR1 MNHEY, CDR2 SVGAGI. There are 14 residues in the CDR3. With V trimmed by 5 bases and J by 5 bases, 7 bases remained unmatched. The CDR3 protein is CASSPDRVGYGYTF. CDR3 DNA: TGTGCCAGCAGTCCGGACAGGGTGGGGTATGGCTACACCTTC.

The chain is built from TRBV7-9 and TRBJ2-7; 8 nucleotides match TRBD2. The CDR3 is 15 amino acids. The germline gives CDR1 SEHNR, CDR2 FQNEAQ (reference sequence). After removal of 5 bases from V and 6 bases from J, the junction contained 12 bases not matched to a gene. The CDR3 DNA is TGTGCCAGCAGCCCGGGACTAGTCCCTCCCATCGAGCAGTACTTC. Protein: CASSPGLVPPIEQYF.

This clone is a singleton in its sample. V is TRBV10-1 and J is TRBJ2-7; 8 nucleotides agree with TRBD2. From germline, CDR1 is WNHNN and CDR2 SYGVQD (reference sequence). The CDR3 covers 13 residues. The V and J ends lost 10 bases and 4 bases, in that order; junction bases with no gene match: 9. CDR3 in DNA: TGCGCCACCTCAGCGGGGGACGTGTACGAGCAGTACTTC. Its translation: CATSAGDVYEQYF.

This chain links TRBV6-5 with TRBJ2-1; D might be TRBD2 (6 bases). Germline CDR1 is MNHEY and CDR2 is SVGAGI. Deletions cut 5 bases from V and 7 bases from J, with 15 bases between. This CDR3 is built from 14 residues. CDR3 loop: CASSETSPRNEQFF. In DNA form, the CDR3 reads TGTGCCAGCAGTGAGACTAGTCCCCGGAATGAGCAGTTCTTC.

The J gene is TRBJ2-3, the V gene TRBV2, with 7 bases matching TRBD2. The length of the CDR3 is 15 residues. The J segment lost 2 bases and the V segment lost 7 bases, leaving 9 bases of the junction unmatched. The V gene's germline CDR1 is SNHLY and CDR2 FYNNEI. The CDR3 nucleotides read TGTGCCAGCAATGGTGGGAGGGGATTCACAGATACGCAGTATTTT. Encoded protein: CASNGGRGFTDTQYF.

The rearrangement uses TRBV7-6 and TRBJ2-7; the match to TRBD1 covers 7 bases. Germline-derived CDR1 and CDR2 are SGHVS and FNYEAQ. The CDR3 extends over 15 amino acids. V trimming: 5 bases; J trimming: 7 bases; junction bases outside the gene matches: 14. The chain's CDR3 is CASSLPGQELVEQYF. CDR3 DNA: TGTGCCAGCAGCCTGCCCGGACAGGAATTAGTGGAGCAGTACTTC.

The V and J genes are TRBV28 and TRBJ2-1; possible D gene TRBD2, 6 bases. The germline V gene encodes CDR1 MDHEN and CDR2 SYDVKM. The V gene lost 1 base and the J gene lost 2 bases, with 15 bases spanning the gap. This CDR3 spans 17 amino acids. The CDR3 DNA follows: TGTGCCAGCAGTTTATTAAAACCCGGGGGAACCTACAATGAGCAGTTCTTC. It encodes CASSLLKPGGTYNEQFF.

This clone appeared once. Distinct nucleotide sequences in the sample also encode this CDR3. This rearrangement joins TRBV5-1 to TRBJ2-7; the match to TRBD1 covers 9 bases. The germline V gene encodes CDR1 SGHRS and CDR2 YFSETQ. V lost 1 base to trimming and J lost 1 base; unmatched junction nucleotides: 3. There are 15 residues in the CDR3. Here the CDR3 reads CASSLLGTGSYEQYF. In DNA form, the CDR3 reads TGCGCCAGCAGCTTGTTAGGGACAGGGTCCTACGAGCAGTACTTC.

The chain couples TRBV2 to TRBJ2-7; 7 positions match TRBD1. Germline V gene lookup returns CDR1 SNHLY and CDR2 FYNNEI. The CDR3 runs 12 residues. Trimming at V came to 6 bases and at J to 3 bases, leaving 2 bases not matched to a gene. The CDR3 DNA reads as TGTGCCAGCAGCCGGACAGGCTACGAGCAGTACTTC. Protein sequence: CASSRTGYEQYF.

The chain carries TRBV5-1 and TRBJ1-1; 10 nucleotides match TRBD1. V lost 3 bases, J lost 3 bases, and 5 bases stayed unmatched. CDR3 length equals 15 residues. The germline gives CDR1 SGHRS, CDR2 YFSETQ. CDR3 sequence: CASSSTGTGDTEAFF. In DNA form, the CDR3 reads TGCGCCAGCAGCTCCACCGGGACAGGGGACACTGAAGCTTTCTTT. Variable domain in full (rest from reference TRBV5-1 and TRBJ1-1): KAGVTQTPRYLIKTRGQQVTLSCSPISGHRSVSWYQQTPGQGLQFLFEYFSETQRNKGNFPGRFSGRQFSNSRSEMNVSTLELGDSALYLCASSSTGTGDTEAFFGQGTRLTVV.

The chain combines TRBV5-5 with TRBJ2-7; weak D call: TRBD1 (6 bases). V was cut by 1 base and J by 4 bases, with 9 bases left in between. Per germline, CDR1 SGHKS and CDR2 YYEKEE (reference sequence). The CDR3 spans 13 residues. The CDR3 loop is CASSLMRGYEQYF. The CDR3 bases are TGTGCCAGCAGCTTGATGAGGGGGTACGAGCAGTACTTC.